The clone carrying this T cell receptor beta chain was counted a few times. Its specificity is not known. These data come from a study of cytomegalovirus exposure and HLA in healthy donors. The CDR3 runs to 15 residues. V lost 0 bases and J 1 base, leaving 9 bases between the germline ends. Germline V lookup: CDR1 MGHRA, CDR2 YSYEKL. General observations from the study: In a later analysis, at a false discovery rate of 0.05, roughly 16,000 TCR beta sequences matched HLA alleles. Judged likely to be a sequencing artifact was a cluster of highly shared sequence variants.

The PCR ran on 60 Vbeta and 13 Jbeta primers. Profiling relied on immunoSEQ multiplex PCR, and the TCRdb table lists in-frame clones only, not all of them. The table has over 150,000 clones, roughly 80% seen once; the top ten hold about 1.9%. The clonotype originates from a human donor in good health. The sample consisted of PBMCs. The chain carries TRBV4-1 and TRBJ2-5; possibly TRBD2 for D (7 bases). The CDR3 DNA reads TGCGCCAGCAGCCAAGAAGGGGGGGGCCAAGAGACCCAGTACTTC. The encoded protein is CASSQEGGGQETQYF.